These 13 T cell receptor beta chains share one sample of origin, sequenced in a study of vaccination and CD4 T cells after COVID-19. Sample treatment: roughly 10-day PBMC culture with coronavirus spike peptide pools or control peptides (ViraFEST assay). Scientists ran DNA taken from cultured CD4+ T cells through the Oncomine TCR Beta short-read assay for sequencing. MiXCR, applied by TCRdb to the PCR reads, yields one record per CDR3 protein. The table records about 19,000 distinct CDR3 sequences, around 33% of them present only once. Antigens of these TCRs are unknown. Sequencing was carried out using cultured CD4+ T cells from blood. The receptors shown here come from a human donor with COVID-19.

This clonotype was recorded a few times. The chain combines TRBV11-2 with TRBJ2-2; tentatively, D is TRBD2 (5 bases). Deletions cut 6 bases from V and 0 bases from J, with 17 bases between. CDR1 SGHAT and CDR2 FQNNGV come from the germline V gene. The CDR3 covers 17 residues. The CDR3 is CASRPWGAASNTGELFF. Here the CDR3 DNA reads TGTGCCAGCAGGCCCTGGGGAGCAGCTTCGAACACCGGGGAGCTGTTTTTT.

This clonotype has a handful of counts. V is TRBV20-1 and J is TRBJ2-2, with D possibly being TRBD2 (6 bases). Germline CDR1 reads DFQATT; CDR2 reads SNEGSKA (reference sequence). The CDR3 loop spans 13 amino acids. V was clipped by 6 bases and J by 4 bases, with 12 bases between them. CDR3 protein: CSAPTSSTGELFF. The DNA of the CDR3 is TGCAGTGCCCCGACTAGTAGCACCGGGGAGCTGTTTTTT.

V and J are TRBV2 and TRBJ1-4; D is unresolved. Germline values: CDR1 SNHLY, CDR2 FYNNEI. The V end was cut by 6 bases, the J end by 10 bases, with 12 bases between. CDR3 length: 12 amino acids. CDR3 bases: TGTGCCAGCAGCCCCGTGGGGAGAAAACTGTTTTTT. Residues: CASSPVGRKLFF.

The rearrangement uses TRBV6-1 and TRBJ2-1; 7 bases line up with TRBD1. The CDR3 totals 21 residues. CDR1 is MNHNS and CDR2 is SASEGT in the germline V gene. Trimming at V came to 5 bases and at J to 4 bases, leaving 26 bases not matched to a gene. The CDR3, as DNA: TGTGCCAGCAGTCAAAACACAGGGGAATGGTCCCCTTCAGCCCTTTACAATGAGCAGTTCTTC. Its protein product is CASSQNTGEWSPSALYNEQFF.

This clonotype was seen only a few times. The chain recombines TRBV6-1 with TRBJ2-5; D remains unclear. Between the trimmed V and J ends, which lost 6 bases and 3 bases, there was a span of 11 bases. The CDR3 runs 13 residues. Germline values: CDR1 MNHNS, CDR2 SASEGT. In DNA form, the CDR3 reads TGTGCCAGCAGCTCCGTCGGTGAAGAGACCCAGTACTTC. It yields the protein CASSSVGEETQYF.

This clonotype was counted between two and nine times. This chain connects TRBV20-1 to TRBJ2-5; 8 nucleotides align to TRBD1. V lost 0 bases, J lost 7 bases, and 1 base stayed unmatched. Looked up from germline, CDR1 is DFQATT and CDR2 is SNEGSKA (reference sequence). The CDR3 runs 12 residues. The CDR3 loop reads CSARDDRGTQYF. The CDR3 coding sequence is TGCAGTGCTAGAGACGACAGGGGGACCCAGTACTTC.

This clonotype was recorded a few times. This chain joins TRBV6-2 or TRBV6-3 and TRBJ1-5; D remains unclear. There are 13 residues in the CDR3. In germline, CDR1 is MNHEY, CDR2 SVGEGT. The V gene lost 8 bases and the J gene lost 6 bases, with 14 bases spanning the gap. CDR3 bases: TGTGCCAGCTCGGACCCGGGGAGTCAGCCCCAGCATTTT. Protein product: CASSDPGSQPQHF.

V gene TRBV6-1 combines with J gene TRBJ2-7; TRBD1 agrees at 10 bases. V lost 1 base to trimming and J lost 6 bases; unmatched junction nucleotides: 3. From germline, CDR1 is MNHNS and CDR2 SASEGT. The CDR3 is 14 amino acids. In nucleotides, the CDR3 is TGTGCCAGCAGTGAAGTTCGGACAGGGGGCGAGCAGTACTTC. Encoded protein: CASSEVRTGGEQYF.

The rearrangement joins TRBV28 to TRBJ2-7; TRBD1 matches 7 bases. The V and J ends lost 5 bases and 1 base, in that order; junction bases with no gene match: 11. There are 16 residues in the CDR3. CDR1 is MDHEN, CDR2 SYDVKM, per germline. The CDR3 nucleotides are TGTGCCAGCAGTCTCCATACAGGGGCGGCTTCCTACGAGCAGTACTTC. Protein product: CASSLHTGAASYEQYF.

This clonotype came up a few times. The V gene is TRBV2, the J gene TRBJ2-2, with TRBD1 matching over 7 bases. From germline, CDR1 is SNHLY and CDR2 FYNNEI. Trimming at V came to 3 bases and at J to 4 bases, leaving 2 bases not matched to a gene. The CDR3 length is 14 residues. The CDR3 DNA reads TGTGCCAGCAGTGATTCAGGGGGCACCGGGGAGCTGTTTTTT. The encoded protein is CASSDSGGTGELFF.

This chain uses TRBV7-8 with TRBJ2-5; no reliable D call. V was trimmed by 1 base and J by 2 bases, leaving 11 bases between them. This CDR3 is built from 15 residues. Per germline, CDR1 SGHVS and CDR2 FQNEAQ. The CDR3 region has the DNA TGTGCCAGCAGCTTAGGATGGACCCAGCAAGAGACCCAGTACTTC. It translates to CASSLGWTQQETQYF.

This clonotype was detected only once. The chain combines TRBV7-2 with TRBJ2-1; D possibly matches TRBD1 or TRBD2 (5 bases each). V lost 3 bases to trimming and J lost 9 bases, with 15 bases between them. This CDR3 has 14 residues. The V gene's germline CDR1 is SGHTA and CDR2 FQGNSA. The CDR3 coding sequence is TGTGCCAGCAGCTTGGCCCCGGGGCGGGTTGAGCAGTTCTTC. Its protein is CASSLAPGRVEQFF.

This clonotype was counted once. The V gene is TRBV5-6, the J gene TRBJ1-2; tentative D call: TRBD1 (6 bases). This CDR3 comprises 15 residues. CDR1 is SGHDT, CDR2 YYEEEE, per germline. The germline V and J ends were trimmed by 1 base and 2 bases, with 12 bases remaining between them. For the CDR3, the DNA is TGTGCCAGCAGCTTGACAGGGTCTGGGAACTATGGCTACACCTTC. It encodes CASSLTGSGNYGYTF.